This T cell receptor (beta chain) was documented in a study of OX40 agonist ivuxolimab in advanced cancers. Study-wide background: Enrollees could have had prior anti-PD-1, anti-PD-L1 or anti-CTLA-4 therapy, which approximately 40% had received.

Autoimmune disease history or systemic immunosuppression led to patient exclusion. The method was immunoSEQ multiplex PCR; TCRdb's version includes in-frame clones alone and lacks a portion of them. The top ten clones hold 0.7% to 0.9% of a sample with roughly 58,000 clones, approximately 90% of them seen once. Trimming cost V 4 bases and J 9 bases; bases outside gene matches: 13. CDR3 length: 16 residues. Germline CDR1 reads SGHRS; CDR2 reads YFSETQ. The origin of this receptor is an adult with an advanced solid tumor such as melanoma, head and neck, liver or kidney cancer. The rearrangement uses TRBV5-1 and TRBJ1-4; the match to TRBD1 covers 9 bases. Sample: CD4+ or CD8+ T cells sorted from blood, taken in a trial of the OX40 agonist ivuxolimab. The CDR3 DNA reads TGCGCCAGCAGCGAGGGACAGGGCAACTACCCCCAAAAACTGTTTTTT. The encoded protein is CASSEGQGNYPQKLFF.